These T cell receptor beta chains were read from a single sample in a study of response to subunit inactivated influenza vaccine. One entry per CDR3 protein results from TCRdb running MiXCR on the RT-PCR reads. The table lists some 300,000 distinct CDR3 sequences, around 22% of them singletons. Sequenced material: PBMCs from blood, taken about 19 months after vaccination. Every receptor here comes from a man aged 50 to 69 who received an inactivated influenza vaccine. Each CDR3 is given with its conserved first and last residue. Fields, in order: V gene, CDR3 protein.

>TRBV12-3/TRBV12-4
CASSKREGQPQHF
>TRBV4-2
CASSQETGALRAFF
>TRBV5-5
CASSLAGASLSGYTF
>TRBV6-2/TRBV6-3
CASSFGVTGNQPQHF
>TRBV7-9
CASSLRTGGLGNEQFF
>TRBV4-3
CASSQTGGSLHPQHF
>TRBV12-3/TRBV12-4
CASTRLAGTSTDTQYF
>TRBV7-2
CASSLLGQGAGEQYF
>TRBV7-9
CASSSREVGTQYF
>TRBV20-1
CSARVGTANQPQHF
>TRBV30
CAWSPGRYSYEQYF
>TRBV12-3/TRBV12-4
CASNRGADTQYF
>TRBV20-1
CSARGRTSGTIYEQYF
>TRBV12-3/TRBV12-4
CASRGSDRGLAEAFF
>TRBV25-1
CASNEGLSGYNEQFF
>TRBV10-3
CAIGGEPRSAEAFF
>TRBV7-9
CASSFNDRGAGYTF
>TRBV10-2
CASAEENEKLFF